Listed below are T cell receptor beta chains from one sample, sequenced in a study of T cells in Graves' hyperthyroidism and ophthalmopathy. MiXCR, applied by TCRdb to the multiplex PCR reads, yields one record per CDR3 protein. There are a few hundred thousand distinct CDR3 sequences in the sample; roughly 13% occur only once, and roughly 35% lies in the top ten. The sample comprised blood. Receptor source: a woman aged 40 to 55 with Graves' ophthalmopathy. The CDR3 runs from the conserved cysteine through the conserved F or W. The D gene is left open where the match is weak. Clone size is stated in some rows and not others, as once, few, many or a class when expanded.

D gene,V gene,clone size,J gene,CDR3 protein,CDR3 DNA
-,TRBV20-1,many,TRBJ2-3,CSARDGSGTHFSWADTQYF,TGCAGTGCTAGAGATGGAAGCGGCACCCATTTCTCTTGGGCAGATACGCAGTATTTT
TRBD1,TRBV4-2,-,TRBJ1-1,CASSPEQGMNTEAFF,TGTGCCAGCAGCCCTGAACAGGGGATGAACACTGAAGCTTTCTTT
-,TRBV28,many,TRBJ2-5,CASSSIQGSETQYF,TGTGCCAGCAGTTCCATCCAAGGCTCAGAGACCCAGTACTTC
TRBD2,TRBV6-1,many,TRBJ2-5,CASTPPRFRTRAEETQYF,TGTGCCAGCACCCCTCCCCGGTTCAGGACTAGAGCCGAAGAGACCCAGTACTTC
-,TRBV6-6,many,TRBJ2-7,CASSYPVGRTTEEQYF,TGTGCCAGCAGTTACCCCGTGGGCAGGACTACCGAGGAGCAGTACTTC
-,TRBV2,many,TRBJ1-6,CASSEMGHYSPLHF,TGTGCCAGCAGTGAAATGGGGCACTACTCACCCCTCCACTTT
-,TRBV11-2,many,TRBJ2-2,CASSFMSGANGELFF,TGTGCCAGCAGCTTTATGTCAGGGGCGAACGGGGAGCTGTTTTTT
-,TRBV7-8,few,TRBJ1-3,CASSLASLRGTIYF,TGTGCCAGCAGCTTAGCCTCTCTCCGCGGCACCATATATTTT
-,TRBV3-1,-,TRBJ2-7,CASSQVGGSSYEQYF,TGTGCCAGCAGCCAAGTAGGCGGCAGCTCCTACGAGCAGTACTTC
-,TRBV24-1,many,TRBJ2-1,CATSDSAGKQFF,TGTGCCACCAGTGATTCTGCGGGGAAGCAGTTCTTC
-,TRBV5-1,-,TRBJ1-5,CASSLNGRSNQPQHF,TGCGCCAGCAGCTTGAACGGGAGAAGCAATCAGCCCCAGCATTTT